This note documents a single T cell receptor beta chain sequence. There are 17 residues in the CDR3. The data derive from a study of cytomegalovirus exposure and HLA in healthy donors. The PCR contained 60 Vbeta and 13 Jbeta primers. Sequenced by immunoSEQ multiplex PCR; TCRdb stores in-frame clones only, minus some. The sample holds about 110,000 clones, about 68% seen once. V and J are TRBV1 and TRBJ2-3; the D segment call TRBD2 is taken from the table without a DNA check. TRBV1 is assigned pseudogene status. The specimen sequenced was PBMCs. The origin of this receptor is a man aged 25 to 45 in good health and CMV-seropositive. Here the CDR3 DNA reads TGCACCAGCAGCCAAGAGTGGATAGCGGGGTTTCGAGATACGCAGTATTTT. Translated: CTSSQEWIAGFRDTQYF.